A selection of T cell receptor beta chains follows, all from one sample in a study of blood T cell repertoires in COVID-19. Profiled with immunoSEQ multiplex PCR; TCRdb holds only in-frame clones, not every one. The sample lists approximately 230,000 clones; around nine tenths were seen once. Sequencing used peripheral blood. These receptors originate from a man older than 75 with acute or convalescent COVID-19. The CDR3 runs from the conserved cysteine through the conserved F or W. The D gene is left open where the match is weak. Expanded clones get a size class; other rows say once, few or many, or leave the size out.

CDR3aa,CDR3nt,j_gene,abundance,v_gene,d_gene
CASSLDGGARGNTIYF,TGTGCCAGCAGTTTAGACGGCGGGGCGCGTGGAAACACCATATATTTT,TRBJ1-3,once,TRBV28,-
CASSSRLVDTQYF,TGTGCCAGCAGTTCCCGACTCGTAGATACGCAGTATTTT,TRBJ2-3,-,TRBV28,-
CASSLKSRQGATYEQYF,TGTGCCAGCAGCTTAAAATCCCGGCAGGGGGCCACCTACGAGCAGTACTTC,TRBJ2-7,-,TRBV7-3,TRBD1
CASSQGRNRLRGYTF,TGTGCCAGCAGCCAAGGGAGAAACAGGCTAAGAGGCTACACCTTC,TRBJ1-2,-,TRBV3-1/TRBV3-2,-
CASSPRQEPYNEQFF,TGTGCCAGCTCACCACGGCAGGAACCCTACAATGAGCAGTTCTTC,TRBJ2-1,-,TRBV18,-
CASSVTGQGAYEQYF,TGTGCCAGCAGCGTTACGGGACAGGGGGCCTACGAGCAGTACTTC,TRBJ2-7,-,TRBV9,TRBD1
CASSPGPLGDTF,TGTGCCAGCTCACCAGGGCCCTTGGGTGACACCTTC,TRBJ1-2,-,TRBV18,-
CASSLVGGAEDTQYF,TGTGCCAGCAGCTTGGTTGGGGGGGCCGAAGATACGCAGTATTTT,TRBJ2-3,-,TRBV7-2,-
CASSIYRGVTGELFF,TGTGCCAGCAGTATCTACAGGGGAGTGACCGGGGAGCTGTTTTTT,TRBJ2-2,-,TRBV2,TRBD1
CASSFPTGGYTF,TGTGCCAGCAGTTTTCCAACGGGTGGCTACACCTTC,TRBJ1-2,-,TRBV2,-
CASSSDRGLYEQYF,TGTGCCAGCAGTTCGGACAGGGGGCTTTACGAGCAGTACTTC,TRBJ2-7,-,TRBV6-2/TRBV6-3,TRBD1
CASSLDNLPYEQYF,TGCGCCAGCAGCTTGGACAATCTCCCCTACGAGCAGTACTTC,TRBJ2-7,-,TRBV5-1,-
CASSPPGGRAKNIQYF,TGTGCCAGCAGCCCACCCGGCGGGAGGGCCAAAAACATTCAGTACTTC,TRBJ2-4,few,TRBV7-9,TRBD2
CASSQRDRGNQPQHF,TGTGCCAGCAGCCAACGGGACAGGGGTAATCAGCCCCAGCATTTT,TRBJ1-5,few,TRBV3-1/TRBV3-2,TRBD1
CASSSSGVRGNEQFF,TGTGCCAGCAGTTCTAGCGGGGTCCGAGGGAATGAGCAGTTCTTC,TRBJ2-1,-,TRBV6-2/TRBV6-3,TRBD2
CATSDSRSRATQYF,TGTGCCACCAGTGATTCTAGGAGCAGAGCGACCCAGTACTTC,TRBJ2-5,-,TRBV24-1,-
CASSPRGNTEAFF,TGTGCCAGCAGTCCGCGGGGTAACACTGAAGCTTTCTTT,TRBJ1-1,-,TRBV6-6,-
CASKAQSYEQYF,TGTGCCAGCAAGGCACAGAGCTACGAGCAGTACTTC,TRBJ2-7,-,TRBV28,-
CASTLGLADQETQYF,TGTGCCAGCACCCTGGGACTAGCGGATCAAGAGACCCAGTACTTC,TRBJ2-5,few,TRBV3-1/TRBV3-2,TRBD2
CASSLEAAGGNEQFF,TGTGCCAGCAGCTTAGAGGCGGCCGGGGGGAATGAGCAGTTCTTC,TRBJ2-1,once,TRBV7-2,TRBD2
CASSPRGGILAETQYF,TGTGCCAGCAGCCCGAGGGGGGGGATACTGGCGGAGACCCAGTACTTC,TRBJ2-5,-,TRBV11-2,-
CASSLERHTIYF,TGTGCCAGCAGTTTAGAGCGACACACCATATATTTT,TRBJ1-3,-,TRBV28,-